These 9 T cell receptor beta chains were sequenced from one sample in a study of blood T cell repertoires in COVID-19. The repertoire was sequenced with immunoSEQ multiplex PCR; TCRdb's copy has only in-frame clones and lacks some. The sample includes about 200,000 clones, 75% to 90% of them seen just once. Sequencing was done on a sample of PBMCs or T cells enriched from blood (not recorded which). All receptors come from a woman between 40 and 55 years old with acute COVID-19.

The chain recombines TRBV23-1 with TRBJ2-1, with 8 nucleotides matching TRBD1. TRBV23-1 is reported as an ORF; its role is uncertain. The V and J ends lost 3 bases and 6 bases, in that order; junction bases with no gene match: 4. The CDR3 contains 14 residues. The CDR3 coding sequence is TGCGCCAGCAGTCAGGACAGGGATGTCAATGAGCAGTTCTTC. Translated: CASSQDRDVNEQFF.

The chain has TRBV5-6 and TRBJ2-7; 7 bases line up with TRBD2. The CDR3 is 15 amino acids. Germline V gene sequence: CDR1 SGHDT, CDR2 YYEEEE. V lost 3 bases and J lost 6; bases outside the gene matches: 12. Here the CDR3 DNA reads TGTGCCAGCAGCTGGGAGGGGCCAGGGCCCGGCGAGCAGTACTTC. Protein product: CASSWEGPGPGEQYF.

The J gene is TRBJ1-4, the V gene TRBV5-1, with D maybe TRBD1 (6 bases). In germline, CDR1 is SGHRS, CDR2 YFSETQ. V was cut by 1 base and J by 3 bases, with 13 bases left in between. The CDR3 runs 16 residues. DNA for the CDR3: TGCGCCAGCAGCTTGCTGGGACAACCGTCTAATGAAAAACTGTTTTTT. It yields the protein CASSLLGQPSNEKLFF.

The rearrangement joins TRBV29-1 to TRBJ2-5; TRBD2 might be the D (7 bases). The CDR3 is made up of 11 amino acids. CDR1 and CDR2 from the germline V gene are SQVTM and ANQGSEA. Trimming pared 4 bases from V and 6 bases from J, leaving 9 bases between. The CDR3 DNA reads TGCAGCGTTGTCGGGGGGCAGACCCAGTACTTC. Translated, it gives CSVVGGQTQYF.

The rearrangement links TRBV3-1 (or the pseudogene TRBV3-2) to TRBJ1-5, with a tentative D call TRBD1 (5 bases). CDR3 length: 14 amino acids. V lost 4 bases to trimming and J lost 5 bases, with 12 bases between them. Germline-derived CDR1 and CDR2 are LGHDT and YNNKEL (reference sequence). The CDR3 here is CASSRYGGDQPQHF. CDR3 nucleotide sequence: TGTGCCAGCAGCCGATACGGAGGGGATCAGCCCCAGCATTTT.

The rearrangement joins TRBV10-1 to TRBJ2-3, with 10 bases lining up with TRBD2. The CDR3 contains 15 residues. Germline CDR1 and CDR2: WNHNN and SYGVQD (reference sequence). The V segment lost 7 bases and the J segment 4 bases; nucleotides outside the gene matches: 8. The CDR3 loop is CASNRTSGIPDTQYF. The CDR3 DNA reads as TGCGCCAGCAATCGGACTAGCGGCATACCAGATACGCAGTATTTT.

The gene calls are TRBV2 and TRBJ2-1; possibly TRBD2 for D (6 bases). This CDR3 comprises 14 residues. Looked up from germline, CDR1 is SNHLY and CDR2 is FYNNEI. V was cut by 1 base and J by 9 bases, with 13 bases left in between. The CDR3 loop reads CASSEGRGVGEQFF. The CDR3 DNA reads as TGTGCCAGCAGTGAAGGGAGGGGAGTAGGTGAGCAGTTCTTC.

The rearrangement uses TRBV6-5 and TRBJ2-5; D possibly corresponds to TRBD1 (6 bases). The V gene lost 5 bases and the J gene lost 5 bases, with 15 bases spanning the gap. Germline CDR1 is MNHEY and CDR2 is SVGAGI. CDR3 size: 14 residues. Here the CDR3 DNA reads TGTGCCAGCAGTCAATCTCAGGGGCAGGAGACCCAGTACTTC. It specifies CASSQSQGQETQYF.

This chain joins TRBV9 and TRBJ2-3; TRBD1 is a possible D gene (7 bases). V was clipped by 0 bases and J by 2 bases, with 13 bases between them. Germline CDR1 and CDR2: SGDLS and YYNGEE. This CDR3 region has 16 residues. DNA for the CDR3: TGTGCCAGCAGCGTAGGACTAGAGGGGGCCACAGATACGCAGTATTTT. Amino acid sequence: CASSVGLEGATDTQYF.